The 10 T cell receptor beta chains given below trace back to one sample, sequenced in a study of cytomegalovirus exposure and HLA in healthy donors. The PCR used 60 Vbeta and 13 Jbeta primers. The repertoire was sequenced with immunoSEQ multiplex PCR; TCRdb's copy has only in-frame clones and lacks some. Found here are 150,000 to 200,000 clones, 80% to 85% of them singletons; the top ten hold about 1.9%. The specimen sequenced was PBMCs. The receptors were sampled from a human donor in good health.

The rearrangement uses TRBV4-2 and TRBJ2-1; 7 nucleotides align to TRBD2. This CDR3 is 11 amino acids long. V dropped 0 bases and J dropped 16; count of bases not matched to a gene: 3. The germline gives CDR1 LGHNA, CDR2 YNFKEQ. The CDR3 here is CASSQEGLSFF. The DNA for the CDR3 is TGTGCCAGCAGCCAAGAGGGACTAAGCTTCTTC.

As DNA, the CDR3 is TGTGCCAGCAGCCCCGGGACAGATAATTCACCCCTCCACTTT. As protein: CASSPGTDNSPLHF. The J gene is TRBJ1-6, the V gene TRBV9, with 7 bases fitting TRBD1. Germline assignment: CDR1 SGDLS and CDR2 YYNGEE. Trimming at V came to 4 bases and at J to 5 bases, leaving 3 bases not matched to a gene. The CDR3 totals 14 residues.

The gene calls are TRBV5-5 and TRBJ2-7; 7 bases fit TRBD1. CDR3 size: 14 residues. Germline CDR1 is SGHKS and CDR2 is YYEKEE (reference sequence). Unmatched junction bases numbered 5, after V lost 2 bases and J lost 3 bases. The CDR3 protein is CASSFRTGDYEQYF. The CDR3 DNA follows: TGTGCCAGCAGCTTCAGGACAGGCGACTACGAGCAGTACTTC.

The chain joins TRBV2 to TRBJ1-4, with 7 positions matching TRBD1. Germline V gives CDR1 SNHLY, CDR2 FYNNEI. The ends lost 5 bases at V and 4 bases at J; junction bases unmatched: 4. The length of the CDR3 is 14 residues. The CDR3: CASSIRDSNEKLFF. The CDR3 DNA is TGTGCCAGCAGTATCCGGGACAGTAATGAAAAACTGTTTTTT.

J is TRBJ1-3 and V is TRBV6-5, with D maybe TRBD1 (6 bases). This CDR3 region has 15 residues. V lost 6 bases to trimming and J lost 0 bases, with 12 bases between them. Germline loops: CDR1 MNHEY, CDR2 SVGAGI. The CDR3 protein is CASSPDSNSGNTIYF. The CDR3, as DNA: TGTGCCAGCAGCCCGGACAGCAACTCTGGAAACACCATATATTTT.

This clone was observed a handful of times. CDR3 loop: CASSSDRGSGNTIYF. In DNA, the CDR3 is TGTGCCAGCAGCTCCGACAGGGGGTCCGGAAACACCATATATTTT. The rearrangement links TRBV11-2 to TRBJ1-3; 9 positions agree with TRBD1. In germline, CDR1 is SGHAT, CDR2 FQNNGV. The CDR3 spans 15 residues. V lost 4 bases to trimming and J lost 4 bases; unmatched junction nucleotides: 5.

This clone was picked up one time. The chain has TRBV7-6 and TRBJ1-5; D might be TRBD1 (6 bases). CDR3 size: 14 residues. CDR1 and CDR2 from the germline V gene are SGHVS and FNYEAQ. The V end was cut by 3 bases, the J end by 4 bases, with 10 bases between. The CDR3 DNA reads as TGTGCCAGCAGCTTTGGGGGCAGGAATCAGCCCCAGCATTTT. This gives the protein CASSFGGRNQPQHF.

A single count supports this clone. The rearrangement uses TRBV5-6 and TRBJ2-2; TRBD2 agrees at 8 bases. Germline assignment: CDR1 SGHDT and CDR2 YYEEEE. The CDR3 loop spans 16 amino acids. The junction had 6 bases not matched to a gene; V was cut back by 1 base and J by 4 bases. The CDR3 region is CASSLTAGGGTGELFF. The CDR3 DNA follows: TGTGCCAGCAGCTTGACGGCGGGGGGTGGCACCGGGGAGCTGTTTTTT. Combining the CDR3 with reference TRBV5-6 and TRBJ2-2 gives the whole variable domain DAGVTQSPTHLIKTRGQQVTLRCSPKSGHDTVSWYQQALGQGPQFIFQYYEEEERQRGNFPDRFSGHQFPNYSSELNVNALLLGDSALYLCASSLTAGGGTGELFFGEGSRLTVL.

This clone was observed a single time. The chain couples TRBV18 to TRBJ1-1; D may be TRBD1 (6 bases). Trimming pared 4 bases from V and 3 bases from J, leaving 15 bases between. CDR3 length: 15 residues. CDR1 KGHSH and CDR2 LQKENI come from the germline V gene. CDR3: CASSLRMGADTEAFF. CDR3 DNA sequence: TGTGCCAGCTCACTCCGTATGGGGGCGGACACTGAAGCTTTCTTT.

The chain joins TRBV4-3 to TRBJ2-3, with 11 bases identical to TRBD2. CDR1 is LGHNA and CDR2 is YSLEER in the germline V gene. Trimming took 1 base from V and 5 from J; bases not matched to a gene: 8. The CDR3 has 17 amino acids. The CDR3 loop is CASSQVYSGGAKDTQYF. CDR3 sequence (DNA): TGCGCCAGCAGCCAAGTGTATAGCGGGGGGGCCAAAGATACGCAGTATTTT.